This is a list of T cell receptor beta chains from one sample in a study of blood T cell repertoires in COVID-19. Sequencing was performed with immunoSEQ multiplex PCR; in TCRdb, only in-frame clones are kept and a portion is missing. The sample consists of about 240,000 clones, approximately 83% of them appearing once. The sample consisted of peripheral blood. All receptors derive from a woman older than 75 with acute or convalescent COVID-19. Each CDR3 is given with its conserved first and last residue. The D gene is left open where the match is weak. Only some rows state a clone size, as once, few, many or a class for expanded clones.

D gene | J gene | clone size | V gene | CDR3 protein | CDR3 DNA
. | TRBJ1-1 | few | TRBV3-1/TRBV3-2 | CASSRPGGNTEAFF | TGTGCCAGCAGCCGCCCCGGGGGTAACACTGAAGCTTTCTTT
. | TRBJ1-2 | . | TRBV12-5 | CASGLVLGTHAHGYTF | TGTGCTAGTGGTTTGGTCCTTGGGACTCACGCACATGGCTACACCTTC
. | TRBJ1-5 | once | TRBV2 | CASIGRGNQPQHF | TGTGCCAGCATCGGAAGGGGGAATCAGCCCCAGCATTTT
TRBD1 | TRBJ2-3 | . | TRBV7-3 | CASSRTGYTDTQYF | TGTGCCAGCAGCCGGACAGGGTACACAGATACGCAGTATTTT
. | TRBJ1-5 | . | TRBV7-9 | CASSSEHQPQHF | TGTGCCAGCAGCTCCGAGCATCAGCCCCAGCATTTT
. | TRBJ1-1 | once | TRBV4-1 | CASSQDRTVYSNTEAFF | TGCGCCAGCAGCCAAGACCGGACAGTATACTCAAACACTGAAGCTTTCTTT
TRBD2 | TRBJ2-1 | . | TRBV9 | CASSPFSGGALNNEQFF | TGTGCCAGCAGTCCTTTTAGCGGGGGGGCGCTGAACAATGAGCAGTTCTTC
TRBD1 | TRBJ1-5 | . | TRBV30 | CAWDRGSNQPQHF | TGTGCCTGGGACAGGGGTAGCAATCAGCCCCAGCATTTT
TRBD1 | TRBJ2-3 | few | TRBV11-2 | CASSPRDRVRDTQYF | TGTGCCAGCAGCCCCCGGGACAGGGTGAGAGATACGCAGTATTTT
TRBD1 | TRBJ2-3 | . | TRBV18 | CASSPTGGRSTQYF | TGTGCCAGCTCACCAACAGGGGGCAGGAGTACGCAGTATTTT
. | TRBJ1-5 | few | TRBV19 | CASSEKNQPQHF | TGTGCCAGTAGTGAGAAGAATCAGCCCCAGCATTTT
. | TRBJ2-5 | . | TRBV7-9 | CASKDTIQETQYF | TGTGCCAGCAAGGACACGATCCAAGAGACCCAGTACTTC
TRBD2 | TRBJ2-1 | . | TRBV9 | CASSVGFSGGSQFF | TGTGCCAGCAGCGTAGGGTTTAGCGGGGGTAGTCAGTTCTTC
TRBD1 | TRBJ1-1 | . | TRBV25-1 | CASSGGLGQGNTEAFF | TGTGCCAGCAGTGGAGGATTAGGACAGGGAAACACTGAAGCTTTCTTT
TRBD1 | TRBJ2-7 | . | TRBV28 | CASSPPGQGFYEQYF | TGTGCCAGCAGTCCTCCGGGACAGGGATTCTACGAGCAGTACTTC
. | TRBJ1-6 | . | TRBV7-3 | CASSLRQGNSPLHF | TGTGCCAGCAGCTTACGGCAGGGTAATTCACCCCTCCACTTT
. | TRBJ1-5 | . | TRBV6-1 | CASSEVLGGRNQPQHF | TGTGCCAGCAGTGAAGTCCTAGGGGGTCGCAATCAGCCCCAGCATTTT
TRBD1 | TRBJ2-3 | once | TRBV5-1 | CASFRQGATDTQYF | TGCGCCAGCTTTAGACAGGGGGCCACAGATACGCAGTATTTT
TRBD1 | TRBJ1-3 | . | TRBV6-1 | CASSEVDREVGNTIYF | TGTGCCAGCAGTGAAGTGGACAGGGAGGTGGGCAACACCATATATTTT
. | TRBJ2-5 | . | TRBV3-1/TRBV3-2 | CASSQGLQETQYF | TGTGCCAGCAGCCAAGGACTTCAAGAGACCCAGTACTTC
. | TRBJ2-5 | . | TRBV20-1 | CSASPEETQYF | TGCAGTGCTAGCCCGGAAGAGACCCAGTACTTC
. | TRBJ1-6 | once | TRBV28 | CASRGGNSPLHF | TGTGCCAGCAGGGGGGGGAATTCACCCCTCCACTTT
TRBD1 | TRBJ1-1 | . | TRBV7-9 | CASSPGTVEAFF | TGTGCCAGCAGCCCCGGGACAGTTGAAGCTTTCTTT
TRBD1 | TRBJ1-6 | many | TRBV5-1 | CASSLGQGWGSSPLHF | TGCGCCAGCAGCCTGGGACAGGGATGGGGTAGTTCACCCCTCCACTTT
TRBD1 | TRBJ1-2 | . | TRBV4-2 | CASSQDRGVDYGYTF | TGTGCCAGCAGCCAGGACAGGGGCGTTGACTATGGCTACACCTTC
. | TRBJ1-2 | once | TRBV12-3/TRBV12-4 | CASSEGYNYGYTF | TGTGCCAGCAGTGAGGGCTATAACTATGGCTACACCTTC
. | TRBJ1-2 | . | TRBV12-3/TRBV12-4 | CASSYTGFYGYTF | TGTGCCAGCAGTTACACAGGGTTCTATGGCTACACCTTC
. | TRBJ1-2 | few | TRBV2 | CASSPDYNYGYTF | TGTGCCAGCAGCCCAGACTATAACTATGGCTACACCTTC
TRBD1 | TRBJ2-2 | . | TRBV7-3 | CASSLRGWDRGSGELFF | TGTGCCAGCAGCTTACGGGGCTGGGACAGGGGTTCCGGGGAGCTGTTTTTT
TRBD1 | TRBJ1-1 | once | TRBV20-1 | CSASQGAREAFF | TGCAGTGCTAGTCAGGGGGCAAGGGAAGCTTTCTTT
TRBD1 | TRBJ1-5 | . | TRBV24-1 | CATSDTSGGLNQPQHF | TGTGCCACCAGTGATACATCAGGGGGCCTTAATCAGCCCCAGCATTTT
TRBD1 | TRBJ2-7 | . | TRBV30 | CAWSLPGQLSYEQYF | TGTGCCTGGAGTCTCCCGGGACAGCTCTCCTACGAGCAGTACTTC
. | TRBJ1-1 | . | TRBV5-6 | CASSRGPNTEAFF | TGTGCCAGCAGCCGCGGGCCGAACACTGAAGCTTTCTTT
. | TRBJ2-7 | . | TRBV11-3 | CASSSTGIHEQYF | TGTGCCAGCAGCTCCACAGGGATCCACGAGCAGTACTTC
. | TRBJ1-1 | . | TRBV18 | CASSPLAGESEAFF | TGTGCCAGCTCACCATTGGCGGGGGAGTCTGAAGCTTTCTTT
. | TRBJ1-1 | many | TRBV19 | CASSIDQRGYTEAFF | TGTGCCAGTAGTATAGATCAAAGGGGGTACACTGAAGCTTTCTTT
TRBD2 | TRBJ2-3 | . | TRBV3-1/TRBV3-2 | CASSQLGTSGGTDTQYF | TGTGCCAGCAGCCAACTCGGGACTAGCGGGGGGACAGATACGCAGTATTTT
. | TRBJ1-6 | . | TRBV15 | CATSSPGRGGDSPLHF | TGTGCCACCAGCTCCCCGGGGAGGGGGGGAGATTCACCCCTCCACTTT
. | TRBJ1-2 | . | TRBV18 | CASSPNRADGYTF | TGTGCCAGCTCACCGAACAGGGCAGATGGCTACACCTTC
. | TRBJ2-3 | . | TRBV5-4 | CASSPNTDTQYF | TGTGCCAGCAGCCCCAATACAGATACGCAGTATTTT
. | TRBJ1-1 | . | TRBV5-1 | CASSLEGGPGTEAFF | TGCGCCAGCAGCTTGGAGGGGGGGCCGGGCACTGAAGCTTTCTTT